This TCR beta chain appears in the sequencing data of a study of OX40 agonist ivuxolimab in advanced cancers. The repertoire was sequenced with immunoSEQ multiplex PCR; TCRdb's copy has only in-frame clones and lacks some. The data show approximately 71,000 clones, with around 94% seen just once and around 14% held by the top ten. A history of autoimmune disease or systemic immunosuppression excluded patients. The sample consisted of CD4+ or CD8+ T cells sorted from blood, taken in a trial of the OX40 agonist ivuxolimab. This receptor was identified in an adult with an advanced solid tumor such as melanoma, head and neck, liver or kidney cancer.

As DNA, the CDR3 is TGTGCCAGCTCGCTGACAGGGGCCCCCTACAATGAGCAGTTCTTC. It is translated as CASSLTGAPYNEQFF. The genes are TRBV18 and TRBJ2-1; 8 nucleotides line up with TRBD1. After removal of 6 bases from V and 2 bases from J, the junction contained 6 bases not matched to a gene. Looked up from germline, CDR1 is KGHSH and CDR2 is LQKENI. The CDR3 sequence is 15 residues long.